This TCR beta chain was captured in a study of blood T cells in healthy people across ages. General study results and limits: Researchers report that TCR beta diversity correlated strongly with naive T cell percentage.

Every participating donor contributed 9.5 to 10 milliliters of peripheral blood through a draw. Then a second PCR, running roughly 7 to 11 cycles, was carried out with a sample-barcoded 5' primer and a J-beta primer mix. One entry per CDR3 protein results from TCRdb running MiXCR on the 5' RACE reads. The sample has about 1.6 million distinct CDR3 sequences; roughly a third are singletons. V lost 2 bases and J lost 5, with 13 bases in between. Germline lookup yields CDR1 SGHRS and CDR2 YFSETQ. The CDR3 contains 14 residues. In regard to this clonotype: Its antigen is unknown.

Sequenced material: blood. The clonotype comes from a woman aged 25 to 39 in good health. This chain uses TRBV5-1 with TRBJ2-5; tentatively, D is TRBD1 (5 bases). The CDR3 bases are TGCGCCAGCAGCTTCGACAGAGTAGGGGAGACCCAGTACTTC. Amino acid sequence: CASSFDRVGETQYF.